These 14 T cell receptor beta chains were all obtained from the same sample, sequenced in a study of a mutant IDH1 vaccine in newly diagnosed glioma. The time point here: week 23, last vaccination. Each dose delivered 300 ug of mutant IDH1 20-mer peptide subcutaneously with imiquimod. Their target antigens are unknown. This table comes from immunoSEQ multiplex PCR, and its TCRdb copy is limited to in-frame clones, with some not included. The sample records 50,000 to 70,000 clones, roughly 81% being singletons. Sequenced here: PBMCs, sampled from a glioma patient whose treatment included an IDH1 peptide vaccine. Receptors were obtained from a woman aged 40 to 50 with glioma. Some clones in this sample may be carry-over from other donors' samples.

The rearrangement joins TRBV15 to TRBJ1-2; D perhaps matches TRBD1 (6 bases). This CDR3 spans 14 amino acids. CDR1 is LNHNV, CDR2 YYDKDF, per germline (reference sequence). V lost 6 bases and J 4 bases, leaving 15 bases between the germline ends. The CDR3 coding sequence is TGTGCCACCAGGAGGGAACAGGGAGCCTATGGCTACACCTTC. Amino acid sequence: CATRREQGAYGYTF.

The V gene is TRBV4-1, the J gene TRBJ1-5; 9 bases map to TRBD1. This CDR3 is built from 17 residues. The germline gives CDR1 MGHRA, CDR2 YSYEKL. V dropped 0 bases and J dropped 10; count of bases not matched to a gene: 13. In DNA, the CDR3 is TGCGCCAGCAGCCAAGATGGGGGACAGGGAATAACTCGTCCCCAGCATTTT. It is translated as CASSQDGGQGITRPQHF.

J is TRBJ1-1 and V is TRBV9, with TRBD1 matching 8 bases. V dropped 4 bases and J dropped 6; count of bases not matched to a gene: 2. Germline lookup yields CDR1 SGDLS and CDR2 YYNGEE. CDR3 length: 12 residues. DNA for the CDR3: TGTGCCAGCAGCTCAGGGGGCGCTGAAGCTTTCTTT. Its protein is CASSSGGAEAFF.

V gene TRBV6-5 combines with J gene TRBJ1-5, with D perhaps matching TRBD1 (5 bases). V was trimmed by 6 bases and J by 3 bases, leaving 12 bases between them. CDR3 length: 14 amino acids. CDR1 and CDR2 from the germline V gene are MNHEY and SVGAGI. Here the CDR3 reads CASSPRGTNQPQHF. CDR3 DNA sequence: TGTGCCAGCAGCCCCAGAGGGACCAATCAGCCCCAGCATTTT.

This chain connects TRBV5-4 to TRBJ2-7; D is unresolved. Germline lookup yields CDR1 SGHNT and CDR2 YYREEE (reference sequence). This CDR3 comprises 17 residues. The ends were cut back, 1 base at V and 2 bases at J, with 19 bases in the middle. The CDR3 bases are TGTGCCAGCAGCTTGTCATCTCCGGGCCGTCCGCCCTACGAGCAGTACTTC. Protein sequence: CASSLSSPGRPPYEQYF.

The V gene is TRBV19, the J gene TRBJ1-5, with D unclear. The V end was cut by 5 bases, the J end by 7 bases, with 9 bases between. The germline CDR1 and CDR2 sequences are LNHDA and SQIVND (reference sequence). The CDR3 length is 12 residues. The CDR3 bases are TGTGCCAGTAGTGGAGACCGACAGCCCCAGCATTTT. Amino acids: CASSGDRQPQHF.

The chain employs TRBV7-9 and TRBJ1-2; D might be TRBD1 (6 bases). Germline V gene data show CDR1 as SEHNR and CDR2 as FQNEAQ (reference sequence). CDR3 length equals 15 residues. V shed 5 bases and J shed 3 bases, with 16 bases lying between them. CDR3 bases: TGTGCCAGCAGCCGGGGTGGGGGGCCTTACTATGGCTACACCTTC. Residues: CASSRGGGPYYGYTF. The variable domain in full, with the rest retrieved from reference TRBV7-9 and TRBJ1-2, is DTGVSQNPRHKITKRGQNVTFRCDPISEHNRLYWYRQTLGQGPEFLTYFQNEAQLEKSRLLSDRFSAERPKGSFSTLEIQRTEQGDSAMYLCASSRGGGPYYGYTFGSGTRLTVV.

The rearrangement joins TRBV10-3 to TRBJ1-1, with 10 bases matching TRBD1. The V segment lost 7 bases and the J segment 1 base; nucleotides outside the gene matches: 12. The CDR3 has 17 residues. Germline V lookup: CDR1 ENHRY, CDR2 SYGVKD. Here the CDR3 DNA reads TGTGCCATCAAGGAAGGGGACAGGGGTTTAGGGAACACTGAAGCTTTCTTT. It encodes CAIKEGDRGLGNTEAFF.

The CDR3 reads CASSEAGGNQPQHF. The CDR3 nucleotides read TGTGCCAGCAGTGAAGCGGGTGGGAATCAGCCCCAGCATTTT. This chain uses TRBV6-1 with TRBJ1-5; D gene uncertain. The length of the CDR3 is 14 residues. V was trimmed by 0 bases and J by 4 bases, leaving 7 bases between them. The germline V gene has CDR1 MNHNS and CDR2 SASEGT.

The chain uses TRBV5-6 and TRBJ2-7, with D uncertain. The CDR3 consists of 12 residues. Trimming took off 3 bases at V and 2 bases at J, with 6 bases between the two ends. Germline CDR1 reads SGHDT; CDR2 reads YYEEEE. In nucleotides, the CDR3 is TGTGCCAGCAGCTCCAATCCCTACGAGCAGTACTTC. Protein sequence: CASSSNPYEQYF.

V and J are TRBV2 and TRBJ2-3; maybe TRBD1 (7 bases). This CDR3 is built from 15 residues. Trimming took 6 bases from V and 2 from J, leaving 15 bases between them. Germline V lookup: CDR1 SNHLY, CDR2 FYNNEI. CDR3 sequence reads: CASSAGQTNTDTQYF. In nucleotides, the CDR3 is TGTGCCAGCAGCGCGGGACAGACCAACACAGATACGCAGTATTTT.

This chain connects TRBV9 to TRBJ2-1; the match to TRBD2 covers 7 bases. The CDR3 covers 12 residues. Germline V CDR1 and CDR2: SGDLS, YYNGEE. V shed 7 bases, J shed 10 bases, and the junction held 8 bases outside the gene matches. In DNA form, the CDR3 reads TGTGCCAGCGGACTGGGGGGGGTAGAGCAGTTCTTC. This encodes CASGLGGVEQFF.

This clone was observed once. CDR3: CASSLVSGGPNYGYTF. The DNA for the CDR3 is TGTGCCAGCAGCTTAGTCTCTGGTGGACCGAACTATGGCTACACCTTC. V usage is TRBV11-2 and J usage is TRBJ1-2; D gene uncertain. CDR1 is SGHAT, CDR2 FQNNGV, per germline. The CDR3 covers 16 residues. V lost 1 base and J lost 2, with 14 bases in between.

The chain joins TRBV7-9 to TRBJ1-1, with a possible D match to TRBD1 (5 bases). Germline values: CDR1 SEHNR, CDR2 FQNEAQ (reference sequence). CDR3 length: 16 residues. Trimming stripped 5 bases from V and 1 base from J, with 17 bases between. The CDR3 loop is CASSPWAGLQNTEAFF. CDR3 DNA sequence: TGTGCCAGCAGCCCGTGGGCGGGACTGCAGAACACTGAAGCTTTCTTT.